This T cell receptor (beta chain) was profiled in a study of graft-versus-host responses after intestinal transplantation. Processing was applied to graft tissue in order to liberate intraepithelial and lamina propria lymphocytes. This clone was seen more than once but under ten times. Clones were sequenced by immunoSEQ multiplex PCR, and TCRdb holds only the in-frame ones, with some missing. This table has some 7,000 clones, approximately 71% appearing once. Germline values: CDR1 ENHRY, CDR2 SYGVKD. This CDR3 spans 13 amino acids. Losses at the gene ends were 7 bases for V and 9 bases for J; bases not matched to a gene: 9.

The chain carries TRBV10-3 and TRBJ2-1; 7 positions match TRBD2. The material sequenced was ileum tissue, taken about 55 days after transplant. The receptor was isolated from a human patient who received an intestinal transplant, so some T cells may come from the graft donor. CDR3 sequence (DNA): TGTGCCATCAAAACGAGGTCGGGAGGTGAGCAGTTCTTC. Translation gives CAIKTRSGGEQFF.